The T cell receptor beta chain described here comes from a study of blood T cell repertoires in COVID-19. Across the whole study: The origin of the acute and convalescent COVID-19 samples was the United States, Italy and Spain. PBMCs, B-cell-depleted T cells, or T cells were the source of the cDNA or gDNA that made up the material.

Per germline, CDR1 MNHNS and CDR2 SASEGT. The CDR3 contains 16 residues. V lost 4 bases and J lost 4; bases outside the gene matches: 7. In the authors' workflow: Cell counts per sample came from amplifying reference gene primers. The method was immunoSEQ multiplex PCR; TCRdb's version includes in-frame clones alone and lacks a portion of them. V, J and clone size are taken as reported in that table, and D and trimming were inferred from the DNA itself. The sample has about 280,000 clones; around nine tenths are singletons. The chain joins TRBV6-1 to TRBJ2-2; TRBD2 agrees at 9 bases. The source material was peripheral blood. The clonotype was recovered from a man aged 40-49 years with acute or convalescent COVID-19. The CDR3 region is CASSGVAGESTGELFF. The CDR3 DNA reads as TGTGCCAGCAGTGGGGTAGCGGGGGAAAGCACCGGGGAGCTGTTTTTT.